The rows below give T cell receptor beta chains drawn from one sample of a study of blood T cell repertoires in COVID-19. The data were produced by immunoSEQ multiplex PCR, yet TCRdb's version contains in-frame clones alone and is incomplete. The table lists about 170,000 clones, roughly 87% of them singletons. The sample was PBMCs or T cells enriched from blood (not recorded which). The receptors stem from a human donor with acute COVID-19. The donor label of this sample is uncertain. Each CDR3 is given with its conserved first and last residue. D genes are given only for firm matches. A row's size may be missing; if present it is once, few, many or a size class.

V gene	clone size	D gene	J gene	CDR3 DNA	CDR3 protein
TRBV5-1	-	-	TRBJ2-5	TGCGCCAGCAGCTTGGGTGTGGGGCCTCAAGAGACCCAGTACTTC	CASSLGVGPQETQYF
TRBV25-1	-	TRBD2	TRBJ2-5	TGTGCCAGCAGTGAAGAACTAGCGGGGGGGCCGGGGGAGACCCAGTACTTC	CASSEELAGGPGETQYF
TRBV7-9	-	-	TRBJ2-3	TGTGCCAGCAGCTCACCCCCGGGGATAGATACGCAGTATTTT	CASSSPPGIDTQYF
TRBV5-4	few	TRBD1	TRBJ1-6	TGTGCCAGCAGCTTGGAAGGGGGCAGGGGGAATTCACCCCTCCACTTT	CASSLEGGRGNSPLHF
TRBV5-8	-	-	TRBJ2-1	TGTGCCAGCAGCTTGGACTCCCTCCCCAATGAGCAGTTCTTC	CASSLDSLPNEQFF
TRBV7-9	once	-	TRBJ2-1	TGTGCCAGCAGCTTCCCGGGGGCCTACAATGAGCAGTTCTTC	CASSFPGAYNEQFF
TRBV7-2	-	-	TRBJ1-2	TGTGCCAGCAGCTTAGATATTGCAGACAGTCCCGGTGGCTACACCTTC	CASSLDIADSPGGYTF
TRBV15	-	-	TRBJ2-7	TGTGCCACCAGCAGAGTCGGGCGCGGGGATGCCTACGAGCAGTACTTC	CATSRVGRGDAYEQYF
TRBV7-8	-	-	TRBJ1-5	TGTGCCAGCAGCTTAGGGTCAGGGTCGCTCAATTATCAGCCCCAGCATTTT	CASSLGSGSLNYQPQHF
TRBV29-1	-	TRBD1	TRBJ1-2	TGCAGCGTTCAGACGACAGGGGGCGGTAATGGCTACACCTTC	CSVQTTGGGNGYTF
TRBV5-4	-	TRBD2	TRBJ2-7	TGTGCCAGCAGCTTGGGGAAGCGGGGGTCCTACGAGCAGTACTTC	CASSLGKRGSYEQYF
TRBV6-5	-	TRBD1	TRBJ2-6	TGTGCCAGCAGTTTGGATCAGGGGGCTGGGGCCAACGTCCTGACTTTC	CASSLDQGAGANVLTF
TRBV5-4	-	-	TRBJ2-5	TGTGCCAGCAGCTCCCCGACAGAAGAGACCCAGTACTTC	CASSSPTEETQYF
TRBV2	-	TRBD1	TRBJ2-7	TGTGCCAGCAGCCCCGACAGGGGCGAGCAGTACTTC	CASSPDRGEQYF
TRBV4-1	-	TRBD2	TRBJ2-3	TGCGCCAGCAGCCAAGGGGGCGGGGGGCGCACAGATACGCAGTATTTT	CASSQGGGGRTDTQYF
TRBV9	once	TRBD1	TRBJ1-1	TGTGCCAGCAGCGCCGAAGGACAGGGGAACACTGAAGCTTTCTTT	CASSAEGQGNTEAFF
TRBV5-4	-	-	TRBJ2-5	TGTGCCAGCACCCCATATCGGGACTCTCAAGAGACCCAGTACTTC	CASTPYRDSQETQYF
TRBV11-2	once	-	TRBJ2-1	TGTGCCAGCCACGCCATTACAGGATACAATGAGCAGTTCTTC	CASHAITGYNEQFF
TRBV24-1	-	-	TRBJ2-5	TGTGCCACCTCTACAGGGCGCGGGTACCAAGAGACCCAGTACTTC	CATSTGRGYQETQYF
TRBV6-2/TRBV6-3	-	TRBD2	TRBJ2-7	TGTGCCAGCAGTTCGCGACTAGCGGGGGCCTCGGACTTC	CASSSRLAGASDF
TRBV19	-	-	TRBJ2-2	TGTGCCTCCCACGGACTTAACACCGGGGAGCTGTTTTTT	CASHGLNTGELFF
TRBV5-4	-	TRBD1	TRBJ1-1	TGTGCCAGCAGCTTGGGTGACAGGGGAATAACTGAAGCTTTCTTT	CASSLGDRGITEAFF
TRBV3-1/TRBV3-2	few	-	TRBJ1-1	TGTGCCAGCAGCCATCCACAGGCCATGCGGGCTTTCTTT	CASSHPQAMRAFF
TRBV5-1	-	-	TRBJ1-1	TGCGCCAGCAGCTTGAGTCAAACAGAACCGAACACTGAAGCTTTCTTT	CASSLSQTEPNTEAFF
TRBV4-3	-	TRBD1	TRBJ1-4	TGCGCCAGCAGCCTCTGGACAGGGGAAGAGGAAAAACTGTTTTTT	CASSLWTGEEEKLFF
TRBV5-1	-	-	TRBJ1-3	TGCGCCAGCAGCTTGGTCGGGGAACTCTCTGGAAACACCATATATTTT	CASSLVGELSGNTIYF
TRBV12-3/TRBV12-4	-	-	TRBJ1-1	TGTGCCAGCAGTTTAGGGGCCCCAGCTGAAGCTTTCTTT	CASSLGAPAEAFF
TRBV7-2	once	TRBD1	TRBJ1-1	TGTGCCAGCAGCTACAGACCTCTACAGGGGGCTGAAGCTTTCTTT	CASSYRPLQGAEAFF
TRBV30	-	TRBD1	TRBJ2-4	TGTGCCTGGAGTCTTTCTCCCGCAGGGGGCGATGGCATTCAGTACTTC	CAWSLSPAGGDGIQYF
TRBV27	-	TRBD1	TRBJ1-4	TGTGCCAGCAGTTTATCCCCGGACAGGAATGAAAAACTGTTTTTT	CASSLSPDRNEKLFF
TRBV7-9	-	-	TRBJ2-3	TGTGCCAGCAGCCGAACACAGGATACGCAGTATTTT	CASSRTQDTQYF
TRBV7-9	-	-	TRBJ1-3	TGTGCCAGCAGCTTAAACAGAGGGATAGGAAACACCATATATTTT	CASSLNRGIGNTIYF
TRBV30	once	-	TRBJ2-2	TGTGCCTGGAGTGTACGTAGGGGGATTAACACCGGGGAGCTGTTTTTT	CAWSVRRGINTGELFF
TRBV11-2	few	TRBD2	TRBJ2-3	TGTGCCAGCAGCCCAAGGTGGCCTAGCGGGGGAACCGACACAGATACGCAGTATTTT	CASSPRWPSGGTDTDTQYF
TRBV7-2	-	TRBD2	TRBJ2-1	TGTGCCAGCAGCTTAGCTAGCGGGGGGGTATTTGGTCCCTACAATGAGCAGTTCTTC	CASSLASGGVFGPYNEQFF
TRBV6-4	-	TRBD2	TRBJ2-2	TGTGCCAGCAGTCCGGGACTAGCGAACACCGGGGAGCTGTTTTTT	CASSPGLANTGELFF
TRBV18	-	TRBD1	TRBJ2-7	TGTGCCAGCTCACCACAGAATAGGGACAGGGGCAACGAGCAGTACTTC	CASSPQNRDRGNEQYF
TRBV7-2	-	-	TRBJ2-2	TGTGCCGCCGGGGAGTTCTCGGGGGACACCGGGGAGCTGTTTTTT	CAAGEFSGDTGELFF
TRBV19	-	TRBD1	TRBJ2-4	TGTGCCAGTAGTTGGCGGACAGGACAAAACATTCAGTACTTC	CASSWRTGQNIQYF
TRBV5-4	-	TRBD2	TRBJ2-3	TGTGCCAGCAGCTTGGCCGGACTAGCGGCTGGCACAGATACGCAGTATTTT	CASSLAGLAAGTDTQYF